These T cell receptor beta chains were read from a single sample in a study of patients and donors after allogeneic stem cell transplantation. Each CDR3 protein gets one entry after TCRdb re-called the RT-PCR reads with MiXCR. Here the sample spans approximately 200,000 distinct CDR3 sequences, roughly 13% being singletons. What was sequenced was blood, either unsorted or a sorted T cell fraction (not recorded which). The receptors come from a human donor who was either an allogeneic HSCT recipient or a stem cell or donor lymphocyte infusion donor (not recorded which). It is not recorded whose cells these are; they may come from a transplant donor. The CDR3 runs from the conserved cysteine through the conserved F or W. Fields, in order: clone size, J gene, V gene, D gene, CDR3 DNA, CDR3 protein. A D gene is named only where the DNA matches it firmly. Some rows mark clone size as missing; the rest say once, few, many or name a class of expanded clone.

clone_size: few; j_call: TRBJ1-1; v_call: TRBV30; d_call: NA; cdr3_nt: TGTGCCTGGGAAGACAGGAGGCGTAGGCCGAACACTGAAGCTTTCTTT; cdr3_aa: CAWEDRRRRPNTEAFF
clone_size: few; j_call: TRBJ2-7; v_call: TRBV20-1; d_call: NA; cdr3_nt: TGCAGTGCTAGAGATCAGGCGGAGAACTACGAGCAGTACTTC; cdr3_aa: CSARDQAENYEQYF
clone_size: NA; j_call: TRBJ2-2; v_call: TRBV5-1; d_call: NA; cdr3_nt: TGCGCCAGCAGCTTGGAGGGACTCAACACCGGGGAGCTGTTTTTT; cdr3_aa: CASSLEGLNTGELFF
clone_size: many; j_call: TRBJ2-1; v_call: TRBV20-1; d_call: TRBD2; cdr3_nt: TGCAGTGCTTTACGTAGCGGGAGGGCAGTGAATGAGCAGTTCTTC; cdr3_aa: CSALRSGRAVNEQFF
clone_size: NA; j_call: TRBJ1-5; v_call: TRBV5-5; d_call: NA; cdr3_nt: TGTGCCAGCAGCCCTGACGGCCCGAGCAATCAGCCCCAGCATTTT; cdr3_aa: CASSPDGPSNQPQHF
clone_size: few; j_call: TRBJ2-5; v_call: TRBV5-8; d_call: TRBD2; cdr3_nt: TGTGCCAGCAGCTTGGAGCGGGGGGGCTTGGAGACCCAGTACTTC; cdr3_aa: CASSLERGGLETQYF
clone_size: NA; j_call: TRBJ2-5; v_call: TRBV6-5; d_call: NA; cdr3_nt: TGTGCCAGCAGTTACAAGGGTTTTTTAGGGACCCAGTACTTC; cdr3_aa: CASSYKGFLGTQYF
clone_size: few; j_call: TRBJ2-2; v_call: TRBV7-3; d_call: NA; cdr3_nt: TGTGCCAGCAGCTTAACCCTAGGCGCAGGGTCCTTGGGGACCGGGGAGCTGTTTTTT; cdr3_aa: CASSLTLGAGSLGTGELFF
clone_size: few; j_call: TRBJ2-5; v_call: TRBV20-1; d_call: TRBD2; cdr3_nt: TGCAGTGCGCCGATAGCGGGGCAAGAGACCCAGTACTTC; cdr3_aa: CSAPIAGQETQYF
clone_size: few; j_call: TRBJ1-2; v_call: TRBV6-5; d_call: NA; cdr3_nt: TGTGCCACTAATAGGGGGGGTTTCGGCTACACCTTC; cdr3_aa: CATNRGGFGYTF
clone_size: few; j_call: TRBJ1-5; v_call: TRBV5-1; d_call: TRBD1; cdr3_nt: TGCGCCAGCAGCTTGGTGTCAGGGGGCAAGTTTAGCAATCAGCCCCAGCATTTT; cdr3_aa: CASSLVSGGKFSNQPQHF
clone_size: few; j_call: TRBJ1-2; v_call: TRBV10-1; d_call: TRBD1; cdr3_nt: TGCGCCAGCAGTGAGGACAGGGCCCACTATGGCTACACCTTC; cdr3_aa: CASSEDRAHYGYTF
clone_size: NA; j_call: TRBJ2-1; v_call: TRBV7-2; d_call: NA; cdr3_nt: TGTGCCAGCAGCTTAGTTGGGGACGGCTACAATGAGCAGTTCTTC; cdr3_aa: CASSLVGDGYNEQFF
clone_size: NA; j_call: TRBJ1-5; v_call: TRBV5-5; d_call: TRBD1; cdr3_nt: TGTGCCAGCAGCCTAGGGGACAGGGTTGTCAATCAGCCCCAGCATTTT; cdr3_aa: CASSLGDRVVNQPQHF
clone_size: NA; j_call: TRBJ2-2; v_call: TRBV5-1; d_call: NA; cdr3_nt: TGCGCCAGCAGCCTCCATAAGGGGGGATCCGGGGAGCTGTTTTTT; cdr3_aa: CASSLHKGGSGELFF
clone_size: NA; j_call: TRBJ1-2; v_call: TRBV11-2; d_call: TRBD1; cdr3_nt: TGTGCCAGCAGTTGGGACAGGAGGGTCTCCTTC; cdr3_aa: CASSWDRRVSF
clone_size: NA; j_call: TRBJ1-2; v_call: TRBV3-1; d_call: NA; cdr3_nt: TGTGCCAGCAGCCAATGGGGGCGAGGAGGCTACACCTTC; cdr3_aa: CASSQWGRGGYTF
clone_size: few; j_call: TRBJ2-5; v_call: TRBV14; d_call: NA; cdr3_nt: TGTGCCAGCAGCTCCAAGTACGAGACCCAGTACTTC; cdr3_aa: CASSSKYETQYF
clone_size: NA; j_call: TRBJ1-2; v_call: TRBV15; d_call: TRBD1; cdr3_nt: TGTGCCACCAGCAGAGGCCAACAGGGGTATGGCTACACCTTC; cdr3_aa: CATSRGQQGYGYTF
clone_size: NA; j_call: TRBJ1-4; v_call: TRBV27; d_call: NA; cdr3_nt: TGTGCCAGCAGTTTGTCGGTTGGGGGCGTCAGAACTAATGAAAAACTGTTTTTT; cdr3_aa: CASSLSVGGVRTNEKLFF
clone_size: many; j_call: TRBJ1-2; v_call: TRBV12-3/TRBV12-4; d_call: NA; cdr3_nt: TGTGCCAGCAGTCTTACGGGGGTACAACTATATGGCTACACCTTC; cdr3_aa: CASSLTGVQLYGYTF
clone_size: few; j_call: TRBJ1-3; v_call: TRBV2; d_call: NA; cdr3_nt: TGTGCCAGCAGTGAAGTCGCGACAGCCCCTGGCTCTGGAAACACCATATATTTT; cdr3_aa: CASSEVATAPGSGNTIYF
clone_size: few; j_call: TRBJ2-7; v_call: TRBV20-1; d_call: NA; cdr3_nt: TGCAGTGCTACAGGGCGCGACCACTACGAGCAGTACTTC; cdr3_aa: CSATGRDHYEQYF
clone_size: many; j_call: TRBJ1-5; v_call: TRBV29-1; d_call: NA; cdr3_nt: TGCAGCGTTGCTGCCGGGACGAACAATCAGCCCCAGCATTTT; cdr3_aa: CSVAAGTNNQPQHF
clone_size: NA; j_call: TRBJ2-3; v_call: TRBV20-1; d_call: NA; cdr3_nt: TGCAGTGCTAGAGATCTTACTAGAGGCGGAGATACGCAGTATTTT; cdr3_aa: CSARDLTRGGDTQYF
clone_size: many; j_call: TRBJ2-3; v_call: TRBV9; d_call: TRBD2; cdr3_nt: TGTGCCAGCAGCGCCACTCTAGCGGGGGGCGGGGATACGCAGTATTTT; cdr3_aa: CASSATLAGGGDTQYF
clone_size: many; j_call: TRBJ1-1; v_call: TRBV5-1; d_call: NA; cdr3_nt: TGCGCCAGCAGCCCCCACGGGGGAGGCACTGAAGCTTTCTTT; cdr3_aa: CASSPHGGGTEAFF
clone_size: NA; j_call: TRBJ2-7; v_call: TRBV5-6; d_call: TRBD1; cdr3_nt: TGTGCCAGCAGCTCCTCCGGGACAGGCCTTTTCTACGAGCAGTACTTC; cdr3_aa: CASSSSGTGLFYEQYF
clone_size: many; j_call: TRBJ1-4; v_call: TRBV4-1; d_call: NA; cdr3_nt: TGCGCCAGCAGCCAAGGAGACAGGTCGACAGATGAAAAACTGTTTTTT; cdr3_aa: CASSQGDRSTDEKLFF
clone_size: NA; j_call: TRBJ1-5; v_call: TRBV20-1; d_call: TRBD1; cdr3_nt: TGCAGTGCTAGAGATCGCGGGACAGGGAACAATCAGCCCCAGCATTTT; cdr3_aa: CSARDRGTGNNQPQHF
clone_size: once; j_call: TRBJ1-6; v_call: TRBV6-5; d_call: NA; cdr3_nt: TGTGCCAGCAGTTACCCGGACATTGTGCAATCACCCCTCCACTTT; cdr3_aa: CASSYPDIVQSPLHF
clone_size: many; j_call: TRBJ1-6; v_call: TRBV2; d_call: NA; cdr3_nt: TGTGCCAGCAACCTCGGGACATGGGGAGGTTCACCCCTCCACTTT; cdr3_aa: CASNLGTWGGSPLHF
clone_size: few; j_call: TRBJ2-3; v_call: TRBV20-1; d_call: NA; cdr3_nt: TGCAGTGCTAGTCTCGCGGTGAGCACAGATACGCAGTATTTT; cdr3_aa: CSASLAVSTDTQYF
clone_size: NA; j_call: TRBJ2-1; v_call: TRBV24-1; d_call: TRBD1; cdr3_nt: TGTGCCACCAGTGATCGGGACAGGGTGGATGAGCAGTTCTTC; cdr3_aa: CATSDRDRVDEQFF
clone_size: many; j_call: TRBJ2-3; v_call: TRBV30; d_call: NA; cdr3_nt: TGTGCCTGGCGGGGCACAGATACGCAGTATTTT; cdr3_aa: CAWRGTDTQYF
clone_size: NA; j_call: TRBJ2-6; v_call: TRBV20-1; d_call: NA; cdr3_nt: TGCAGTGCTAGAGATGGCGCGCCAGGGAGTAGTGGGGCCAACGTCCTGACTTTC; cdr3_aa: CSARDGAPGSSGANVLTF
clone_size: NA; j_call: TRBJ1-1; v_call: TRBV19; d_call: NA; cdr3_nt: TGTGCCGCCGGGTACAGGGAGAACACTGAAGCTTTCTTT; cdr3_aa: CAAGYRENTEAFF
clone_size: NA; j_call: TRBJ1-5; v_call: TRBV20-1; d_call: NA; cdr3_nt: TGCAGTGCCCAAGACAGTTATAGCAATCAGCCCCAGCATTTT; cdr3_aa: CSAQDSYSNQPQHF
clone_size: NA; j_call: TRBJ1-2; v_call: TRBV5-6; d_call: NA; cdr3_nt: TGTGCCAGCAGCACGGACAGATTAGGCTCCCCTAACTATGGCTACACCTTC; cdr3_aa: CASSTDRLGSPNYGYTF
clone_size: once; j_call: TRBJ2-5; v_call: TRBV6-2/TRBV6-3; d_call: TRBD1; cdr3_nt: TGTGCCAGCAGCGACACCCGGACAGGCCGGGAGACCCAGTACTTC; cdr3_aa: CASSDTRTGRETQYF
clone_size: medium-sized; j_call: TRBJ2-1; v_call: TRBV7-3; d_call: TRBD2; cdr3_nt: TGTGCCAGCAGCTTAAGGCTAGCGGGAAGGAATGAGCAGTTCTTC; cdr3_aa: CASSLRLAGRNEQFF
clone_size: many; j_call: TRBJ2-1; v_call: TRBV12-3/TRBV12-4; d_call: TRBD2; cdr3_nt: TGTGCCAGCAGTATAGCGGGGGGTCCGCACAATGAGCAGTTCTTC; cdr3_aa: CASSIAGGPHNEQFF
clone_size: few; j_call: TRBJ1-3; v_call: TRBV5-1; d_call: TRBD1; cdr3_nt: TGCGCCAGCAGCCAGGGGGCCTACTCTGGAAACACCATATATTTT; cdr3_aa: CASSQGAYSGNTIYF
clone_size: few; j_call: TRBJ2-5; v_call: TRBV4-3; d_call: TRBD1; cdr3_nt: TGCGCCAGCAGCCCCGGGCAGGGGGACCAAGAGACCCAGTACTTC; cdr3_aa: CASSPGQGDQETQYF
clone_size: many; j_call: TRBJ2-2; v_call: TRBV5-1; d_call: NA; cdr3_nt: TGCGCCAGCAGCACCTTGACAGGCTCAGGGACCGGGGAGCTGTTTTTT; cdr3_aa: CASSTLTGSGTGELFF
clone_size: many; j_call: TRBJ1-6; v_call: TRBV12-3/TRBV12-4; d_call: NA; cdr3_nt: TGTGCCAGCAGTGCTTACAGGGTTAATTCACCCCTCCACTTT; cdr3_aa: CASSAYRVNSPLHF
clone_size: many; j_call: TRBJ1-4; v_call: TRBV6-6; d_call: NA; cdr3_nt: TGTGCCAGCAGCCAGCCAAATGAAAAACTGTTTTTT; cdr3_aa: CASSQPNEKLFF
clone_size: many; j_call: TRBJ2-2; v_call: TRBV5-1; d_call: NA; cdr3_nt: TGCGCCAGCAGCTTGAACGGGGGTTACACCGGGGAGCTGTTTTTT; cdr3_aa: CASSLNGGYTGELFF
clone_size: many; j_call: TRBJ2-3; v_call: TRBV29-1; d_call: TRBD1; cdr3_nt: TGCAGCGTGCAGGGGGTCTGGACAGATACGCAGTATTTT; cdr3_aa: CSVQGVWTDTQYF
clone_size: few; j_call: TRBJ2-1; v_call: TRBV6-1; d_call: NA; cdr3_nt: TGTGCCAGCAACCCCATCAGACAGGATCCGGGCAATGAGCAGTTCTTC; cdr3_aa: CASNPIRQDPGNEQFF
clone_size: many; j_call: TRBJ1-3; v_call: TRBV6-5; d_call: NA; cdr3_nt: TGTGCCAGCAGCTACAAAAACACCATATATTTT; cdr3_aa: CASSYKNTIYF
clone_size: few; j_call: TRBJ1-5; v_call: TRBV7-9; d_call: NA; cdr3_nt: TGTGCCAGCAGCTTAGCGATGTGGGGGGCAGGTCAGCCCCAGCATTTT; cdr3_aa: CASSLAMWGAGQPQHF
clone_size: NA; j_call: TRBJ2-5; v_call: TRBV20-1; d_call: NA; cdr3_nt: TGCAGTGCGACTGCAGTATCAGAGACCCAGTACTTC; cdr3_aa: CSATAVSETQYF
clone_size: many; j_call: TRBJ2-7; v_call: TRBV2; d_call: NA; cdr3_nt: TGTGCCAGCAGTGAAGGCGAGCAGTACTTC; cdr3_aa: CASSEGEQYF